This T cell receptor beta chain was sequenced during a study of control samples from healthy donors and cancer patients. Assay: immunoSEQ multiplex PCR; the TCRdb copy retains only in-frame clones and omits some. The profile shows some 120,000 clones, around 87% of them singletons. Sequencing was performed on blood. This TCR was recovered from a man in his forties or fifties in good health.

CDR3 region: CASSGTDSSLAYEQYF. In DNA form, the CDR3 reads TGTGCCAGCAGTGGGACCGACAGCAGTTTAGCCTACGAGCAGTACTTC. V usage is TRBV6-1 and J usage is TRBJ2-7; tentatively, D is TRBD1 (5 bases). The germline V gene has CDR1 MNHNS and CDR2 SASEGT. The V end was cut by 4 bases, the J end by 2 bases, with 18 bases between. The CDR3 is made up of 16 amino acids.